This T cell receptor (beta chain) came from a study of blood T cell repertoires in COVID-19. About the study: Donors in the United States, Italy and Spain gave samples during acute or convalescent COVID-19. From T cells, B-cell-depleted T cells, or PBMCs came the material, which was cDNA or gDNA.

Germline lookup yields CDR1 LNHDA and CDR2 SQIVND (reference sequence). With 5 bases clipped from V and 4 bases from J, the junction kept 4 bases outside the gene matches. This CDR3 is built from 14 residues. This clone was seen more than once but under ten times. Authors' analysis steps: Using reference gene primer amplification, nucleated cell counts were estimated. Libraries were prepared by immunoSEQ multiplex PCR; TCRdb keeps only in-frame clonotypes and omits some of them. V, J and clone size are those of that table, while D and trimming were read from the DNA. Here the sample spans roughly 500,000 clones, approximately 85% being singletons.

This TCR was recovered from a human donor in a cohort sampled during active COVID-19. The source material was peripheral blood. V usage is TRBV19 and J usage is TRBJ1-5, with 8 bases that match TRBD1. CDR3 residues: CASSVQGANQPQHF. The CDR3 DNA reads TGTGCCAGTAGTGTCCAGGGGGCTAATCAGCCCCAGCATTTT.